This T cell receptor beta chain was retrieved from a study of somatic mutations in cytotoxic T cells in rheumatoid arthritis. Study-wide context: In some cases, T-cell populations stained with V beta antibodies were flow-sorted at nearly 100% purity, and these included V beta1+ cells sequenced for TCRB.

Looked up from germline, CDR1 is SGHTA and CDR2 is FQGNSA. This CDR3 comprises 15 residues. The V end was cut by 3 bases, the J end by 3 bases, with 11 bases between. Isolating CD4+ and CD8+ cells involved positive magnetic bead selection on an AutoMACS. Their purity was then checked by flow cytometry. Remarks on this clone: What it binds is unknown.

Study-wide points: Comparison of CD8+ T-cell clonality between rheumatoid arthritis patients and age-matched healthy controls yielded no significant difference.

TCRdb keeps only in-frame clones here, not all; method: immunoSEQ multiplex PCR. This table has under 20,000 clones, more than 65% appearing once. This chain connects TRBV7-2 to TRBJ1-4; D remains unclear. The sample was CD8+ T cells sorted from blood. This TCR was sampled from an adult with rheumatoid arthritis. The CDR3 nucleotides are TGTGCCAGCAGCTTCGCACAAAACTCTAATGAAAAACTGTTTTTT. Translated, it gives CASSFAQNSNEKLFF.